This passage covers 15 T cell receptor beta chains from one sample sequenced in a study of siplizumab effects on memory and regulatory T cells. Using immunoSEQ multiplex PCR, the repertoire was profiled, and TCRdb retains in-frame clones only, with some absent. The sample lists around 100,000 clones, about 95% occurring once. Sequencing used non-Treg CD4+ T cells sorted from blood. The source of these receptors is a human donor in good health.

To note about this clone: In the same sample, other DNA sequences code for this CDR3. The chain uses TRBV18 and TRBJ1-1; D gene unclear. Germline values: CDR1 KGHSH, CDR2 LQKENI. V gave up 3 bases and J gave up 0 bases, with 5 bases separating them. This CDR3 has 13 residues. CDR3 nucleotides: TGTGCCAGCTCACCGAGACTGAACACTGAAGCTTTCTTT. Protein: CASSPRLNTEAFF.

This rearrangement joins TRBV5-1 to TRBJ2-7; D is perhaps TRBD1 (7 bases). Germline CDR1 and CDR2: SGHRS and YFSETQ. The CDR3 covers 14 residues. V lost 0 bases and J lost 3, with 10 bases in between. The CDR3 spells CASSLDRGGYEQYF. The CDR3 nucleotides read TGCGCCAGCAGCTTGGACAGGGGAGGCTACGAGCAGTACTTC.

The CDR3 DNA sequence: TGTGCCAGTAGTATAGCGGCAGGGTTAAGAAGGGGGACTGAAGCTTTCTTT. It encodes CASSIAAGLRRGTEAFF. This chain connects TRBV19 to TRBJ1-1, with D tentatively TRBD1 (6 bases). The CDR3 is made up of 17 amino acids. Germline V gene sequence: CDR1 LNHDA, CDR2 SQIVND (reference sequence). V was cut by 1 base and J by 5 bases, with 20 bases left in between.

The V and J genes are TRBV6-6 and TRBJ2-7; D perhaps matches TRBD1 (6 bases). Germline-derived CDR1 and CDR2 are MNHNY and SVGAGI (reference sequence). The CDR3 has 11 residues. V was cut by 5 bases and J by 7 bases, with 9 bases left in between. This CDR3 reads CASSTGTEQYF. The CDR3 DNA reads TGTGCCAGCAGTACAGGGACAGAGCAGTACTTC.

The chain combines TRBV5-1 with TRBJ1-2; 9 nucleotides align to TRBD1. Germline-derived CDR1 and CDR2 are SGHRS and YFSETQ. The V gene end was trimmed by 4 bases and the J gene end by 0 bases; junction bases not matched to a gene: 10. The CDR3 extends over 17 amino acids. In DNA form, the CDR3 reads TGCGCCAGCAGCCCAGGACAGGGGCGGATGTCTAACTATGGCTACACCTTC. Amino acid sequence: CASSPGQGRMSNYGYTF. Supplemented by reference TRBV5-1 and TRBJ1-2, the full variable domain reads KAGVTQTPRYLIKTRGQQVTLSCSPISGHRSVSWYQQTPGQGLQFLFEYFSETQRNKGNFPGRFSGRQFSNSRSEMNVSTLELGDSALYLCASSPGQGRMSNYGYTFGSGTRLTVV.

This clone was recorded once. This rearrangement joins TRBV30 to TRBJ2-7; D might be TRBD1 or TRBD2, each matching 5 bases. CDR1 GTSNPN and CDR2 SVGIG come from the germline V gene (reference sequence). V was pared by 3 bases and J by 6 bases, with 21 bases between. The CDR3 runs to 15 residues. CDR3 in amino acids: CAWRGSPGSQGEQYF. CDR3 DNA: TGTGCCTGGAGAGGTTCGCCGGGAAGCCAGGGCGAGCAGTACTTC.

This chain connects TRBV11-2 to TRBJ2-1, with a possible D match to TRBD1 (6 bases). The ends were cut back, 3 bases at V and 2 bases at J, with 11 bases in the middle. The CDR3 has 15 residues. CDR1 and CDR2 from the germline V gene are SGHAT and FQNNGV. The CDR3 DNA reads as TGTGCCAGCAGCTTTGAACAGGGCCCCTACAATGAGCAGTTCTTC. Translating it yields CASSFEQGPYNEQFF.

The CDR3 loop is CASSVLGTSGAGEQFF. The CDR3, as DNA: TGTGCCAGCAGCGTACTGGGGACTAGCGGAGCTGGGGAGCAGTTCTTC. This chain connects TRBV2 to TRBJ2-1, with 11 bases that match TRBD2. This CDR3 has 16 amino acids. V was clipped by 6 bases and J by 10 bases; unmatched bases: 14. Germline-derived CDR1 and CDR2 are SNHLY and FYNNEI.

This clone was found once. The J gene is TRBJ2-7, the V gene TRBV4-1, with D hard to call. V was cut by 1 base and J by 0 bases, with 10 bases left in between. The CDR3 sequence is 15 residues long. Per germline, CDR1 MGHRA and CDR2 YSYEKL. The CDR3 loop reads CASSQGRAVSYEQYF. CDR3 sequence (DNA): TGCGCCAGCAGCCAAGGCCGGGCAGTCTCCTACGAGCAGTACTTC.

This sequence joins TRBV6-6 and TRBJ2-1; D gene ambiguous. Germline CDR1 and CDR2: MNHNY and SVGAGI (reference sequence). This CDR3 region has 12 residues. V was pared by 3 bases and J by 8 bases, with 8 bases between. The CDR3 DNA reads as TGTGCCAGCAGTTATTCCCGCGATGAGCAGTTCTTC. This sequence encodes CASSYSRDEQFF.

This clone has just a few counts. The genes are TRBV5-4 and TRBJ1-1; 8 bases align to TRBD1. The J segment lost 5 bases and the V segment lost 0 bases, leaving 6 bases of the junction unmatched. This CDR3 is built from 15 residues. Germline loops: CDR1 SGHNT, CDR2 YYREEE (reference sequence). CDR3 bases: TGTGCCAGCAGCTTGGGCGCACAGGGGGAAACTGAAGCTTTCTTT. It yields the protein CASSLGAQGETEAFF.

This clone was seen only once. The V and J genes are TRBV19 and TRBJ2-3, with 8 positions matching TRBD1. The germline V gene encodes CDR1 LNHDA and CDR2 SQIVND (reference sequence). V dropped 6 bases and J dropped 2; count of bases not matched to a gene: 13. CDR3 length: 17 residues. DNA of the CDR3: TGTGCCAGTAGCCCGGACAGGGAGCCACTCCACACAGATACGCAGTATTTT. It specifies CASSPDREPLHTDTQYF.

The CDR3 loop reads CSAGQGISYEQYF. In nucleotides, the CDR3 is TGCAGCGCGGGACAGGGAATATCCTACGAGCAGTACTTC. The genes are TRBV29-1 and TRBJ2-7; 9 positions agree with TRBD1. The V segment lost 7 bases and the J segment 1 base; nucleotides outside the gene matches: 5. Germline CDR1 is SQVTM and CDR2 is ANQGSEA. CDR3 size: 13 residues.

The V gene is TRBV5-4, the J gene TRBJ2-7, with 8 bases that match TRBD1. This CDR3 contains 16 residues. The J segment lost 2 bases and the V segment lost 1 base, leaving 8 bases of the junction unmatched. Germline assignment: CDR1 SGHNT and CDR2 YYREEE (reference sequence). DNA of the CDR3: TGTGCCAGCAGCTTGAATTACAGGACAGGGACCTACGAGCAGTACTTC. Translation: CASSLNYRTGTYEQYF. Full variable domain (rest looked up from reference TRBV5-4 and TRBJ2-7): ETGVTQSPTHLIKTRGQQVTLRCSSQSGHNTVSWYQQALGQGPQFIFQYYREEENGRGNFPPRFSGLQFPNYSSELNVNALELDDSALYLCASSLNYRTGTYEQYFGPGTRLTVT.

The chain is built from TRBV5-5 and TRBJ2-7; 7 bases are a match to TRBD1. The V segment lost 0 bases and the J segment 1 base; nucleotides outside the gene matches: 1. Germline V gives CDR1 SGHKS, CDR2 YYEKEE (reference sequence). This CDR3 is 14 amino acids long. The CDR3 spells CASSLAQGSYEQYF. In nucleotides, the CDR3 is TGTGCCAGCAGCTTGGCACAGGGGTCCTACGAGCAGTACTTC. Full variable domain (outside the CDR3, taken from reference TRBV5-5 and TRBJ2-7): DAGVTQSPTHLIKTRGQQVTLRCSPISGHKSVSWYQQVLGQGPQFIFQYYEKEERGRGNFPDRFSARQFPNYSSELNVNALLLGDSALYLCASSLAQGSYEQYFGPGTRLTVT.